The 14 T cell receptor beta chains reported below all come from one sample, sequenced in a study of blood T cell repertoires in COVID-19. The table came from immunoSEQ multiplex PCR; TCRdb's copy has only in-frame clones and leaves some out. The sample yields 150,000 to 200,000 clones, 75% to 80% seen once. Sequencing was carried out using peripheral blood. These receptors were taken from a woman in her 70s with acute or convalescent COVID-19.

The table lists this clone with a few counts. The chain carries TRBV14 and TRBJ1-5, with TRBD1 identical over 7 bases. Trimming at V came to 6 bases and at J to 3 bases, leaving 5 bases not matched to a gene. The length of the CDR3 is 14 residues. Germline V CDR1 and CDR2: SGHDN, FVKESK. Here the CDR3 DNA reads TGTGCCAGCAGGGGTGGACAGGACAATCAGCCCCAGCATTTT. Amino acids: CASRGGQDNQPQHF.

In this sample, this clone turned up a few times. The chain carries TRBV14 and TRBJ2-2, with D unclear. The CDR3 totals 15 residues. Trimming took 4 bases from V and 1 from J, leaving 10 bases between them. CDR1 SGHDN and CDR2 FVKESK come from the germline V gene. CDR3 coding DNA: TGTGCCAGCAGCCTTCAGGCCCTGAACACCGGGGAGCTGTTTTTT. Translating gives CASSLQALNTGELFF.

V gene TRBV9 combines with J gene TRBJ1-1, with TRBD1 as a possible D gene (6 bases). CDR1 and CDR2 (germline): SGDLS, YYNGEE. Trimming pared 3 bases from V and 2 bases from J, leaving 14 bases between. This CDR3 is 15 amino acids long. DNA for the CDR3: TGTGCCAGCAGCGAGGGGGGGCTGCCCAACACTGAAGCTTTCTTT. It specifies CASSEGGLPNTEAFF.

This rearrangement joins TRBV19 to TRBJ2-1; 12 nucleotides agree with TRBD2. The CDR3 covers 18 residues. J was trimmed by 8 bases and V by 3 bases; bases with no gene match: 14. Germline CDR1 LNHDA, CDR2 SQIVND (reference sequence). The CDR3 nucleotides read TGTGCCAGTAGTATCGGGGCTTTTGTGGGACTAGCGGGCGATGAGCAGTTCTTC. Translating gives CASSIGAFVGLAGDEQFF.

V gene TRBV3-1 (or the pseudogene TRBV3-2) combines with J gene TRBJ2-4; tentatively, D is TRBD2 (7 bases). The germline CDR1 and CDR2 sequences are LGHDT and YNNKEL (reference sequence). The CDR3 totals 14 residues. V was cut by 4 bases and J by 5 bases, with 12 bases left in between. CDR3 residues: CASSLGGLENIQYF. The CDR3 DNA is TGTGCCAGCAGCCTCGGGGGGCTAGAAAACATTCAGTACTTC.

The chain is built from TRBV18 and TRBJ1-1; D is unclear. V gave up 2 bases and J gave up 1 base, with 8 bases separating them. The CDR3 totals 14 residues. CDR1 and CDR2 from the germline V gene are KGHSH and LQKENI. The CDR3 DNA reads TGTGCCAGCTCACCATCACTTACGAACACTGAAGCTTTCTTT. Amino acids: CASSPSLTNTEAFF.

V is TRBV5-1 and J is TRBJ2-3; TRBD2 aligns across 7 bases. This CDR3 contains 15 residues. CDR1 and CDR2 from the germline V gene are SGHRS and YFSETQ. The junction had 10 bases not matched to a gene; V was cut back by 3 bases and J by 6 bases. The CDR3 reads CASSWGGLAMDTQYF. The CDR3 DNA is TGCGCCAGCAGCTGGGGGGGACTGGCCATGGATACGCAGTATTTT. The variable domain in full, completed from reference TRBV5-1 and TRBJ2-3, reads KAGVTQTPRYLIKTRGQQVTLSCSPISGHRSVSWYQQTPGQGLQFLFEYFSETQRNKGNFPGRFSGRQFSNSRSEMNVSTLELGDSALYLCASSWGGLAMDTQYFGPGTRLTVL.

Notes on this clone: The sample carries other DNA sequences with the same CDR3. The chain recombines TRBV3-1 (or the pseudogene TRBV3-2) with TRBJ2-1, with unresolved D. CDR1 and CDR2 from the germline V gene are LGHDT and YNNKEL (reference sequence). V was shortened by 0 bases and J by 6 bases, with 3 bases between the two germline ends. This CDR3 is 12 amino acids long. The CDR3, as DNA: TGTGCCAGCAGCCAAGATCTCAATGAGCAGTTCTTC. This sequence encodes CASSQDLNEQFF.

The V gene is TRBV15, the J gene TRBJ2-1, with 10 positions matching TRBD1. Germline assignment: CDR1 LNHNV and CDR2 YYDKDF (reference sequence). The V gene end was trimmed by 6 bases and the J gene end by 7 bases; junction bases not matched to a gene: 9. The CDR3 contains 15 residues. In DNA form, the CDR3 reads TGTGCCACCAGGCCAGGGACAGGGGTTTCGAATGAGCAGTTCTTC. This sequence encodes CATRPGTGVSNEQFF.

The V call is TRBV4-1, the J call TRBJ2-6, with D perhaps TRBD2 (5 bases). V lost 3 bases to trimming and J lost 1 base, with 13 bases between them. Germline lookup yields CDR1 MGHRA and CDR2 YSYEKL. The CDR3 loop spans 17 amino acids. The DNA of the CDR3 is TGCGCCAGCAGCCAGGACCAACTAGTTTCTGGGGCCAACGTCCTGACTTTC. Translation gives CASSQDQLVSGANVLTF.

The chain is built from TRBV5-1 and TRBJ2-3; 7 bases line up with TRBD1. The CDR3 sequence is 13 residues long. Losses at the gene ends were 5 bases for V and 3 bases for J; bases not matched to a gene: 3. Germline V gives CDR1 SGHRS, CDR2 YFSETQ. The CDR3 DNA reads as TGCGCCAGCAGACAGGGGCCGACAGATACGCAGTATTTT. Translated, it gives CASRQGPTDTQYF.

The chain couples TRBV7-8 to TRBJ1-3, with a possible D match to TRBD1 (6 bases). Germline V gene lookup returns CDR1 SGHVS and CDR2 FQNEAQ. Trimming pared 4 bases from V and 2 bases from J, leaving 12 bases between. The CDR3 runs 15 residues. The chain's CDR3 is CASSSDSFPGNTIYF. CDR3 in DNA: TGTGCCAGCAGCTCGGACAGTTTCCCTGGAAACACCATATATTTT.

The CDR3 coding sequence is TGTGCCAGTAGTATATCGGTCAGGACTAATGAAAAACTGTTTTTT. Translation: CASSISVRTNEKLFF. The rearrangement joins TRBV19 to TRBJ1-4, with D unclear. The CDR3 consists of 15 residues. Deletions cut 2 bases from V and 2 bases from J, with 9 bases between. Germline loops: CDR1 LNHDA, CDR2 SQIVND (reference sequence).

The rearrangement uses TRBV14 and TRBJ1-3; the D is unclear. CDR3 length: 13 residues. Germline values: CDR1 SGHDN, CDR2 FVKESK. V lost 7 bases, J lost 0 bases, and 7 bases lay in between. The CDR3 loop is CASTRFSGNTIYF. In nucleotides, the CDR3 is TGTGCCAGCACCAGATTCTCTGGAAACACCATATATTTT.